Listed below are T cell receptor beta chains from one sample, sequenced in a study of Ad26.COV2.S vaccination and SARS-CoV-2 variants. Clones were sequenced by immunoSEQ multiplex PCR, and TCRdb holds only the in-frame ones, with some missing. The table shows some 520,000 clones, with roughly 89% occurring only once. The source was peripheral blood, collected in a trial of Ad26.COV2.S vaccine versus placebo. These receptors originate from a person between 18 and 65 years old who received the Ad26.COV2.S COVID-19 vaccine or a placebo. Both conserved end residues are part of each CDR3. Each record gives: V gene, clone size, J gene, D gene, CDR3 DNA, CDR3 protein. D genes are given only for firm matches. Not all rows give a size; the values are once, few, many and, for expanded clones, a class.

V: TRBV30
size: NA
J: TRBJ2-7
D: NA
DNA: TGTGCCTGGAGACCGCCGGGAACCTACGAGCAGTACTTC
CDR3: CAWRPPGTYEQYF

V: TRBV19
size: NA
J: TRBJ2-3
D: NA
DNA: TGTGCCAGTAGTGACACCGCAGGGGATACGCAGTATTTT
CDR3: CASSDTAGDTQYF

V: TRBV3-1/TRBV3-2
size: NA
J: TRBJ2-2
D: NA
DNA: TGTGCCAGCAGCCAATTCGGGGCCGGGGAGCTGTTTTTT
CDR3: CASSQFGAGELFF

V: TRBV5-4
size: NA
J: TRBJ2-5
D: TRBD2
DNA: TGTGCCAGCAGCTTGTGGGCGGGAGGCCCTGGGACCCAGTACTTC
CDR3: CASSLWAGGPGTQYF

V: TRBV9
size: NA
J: TRBJ2-5
D: NA
DNA: TGTGCCAGCAGCGTGGGCGGGACCACCAGGGAGACCCAGTACTTC
CDR3: CASSVGGTTRETQYF

V: TRBV30
size: NA
J: TRBJ1-3
D: NA
DNA: TGTGCCTGGAGCCAAATGGGGCGGGGAAACACCATATATTTT
CDR3: CAWSQMGRGNTIYF

V: TRBV7-3
size: few
J: TRBJ2-2
D: NA
DNA: TGTGCCAGCAGCCCAGGGTTCTCTACCGGGGAGCTGTTTTTT
CDR3: CASSPGFSTGELFF

V: TRBV10-3
size: NA
J: TRBJ1-2
D: TRBD1
DNA: TGTGCCATCAGTGAGTCCTCCGGGACAGCCTATGGCTACACCTTC
CDR3: CAISESSGTAYGYTF

V: TRBV7-6
size: NA
J: TRBJ2-1
D: NA
DNA: TGTGCCAGCAGAGGAGGGCTAGAGCCCTACAATGAGCAGTTCTTC
CDR3: CASRGGLEPYNEQFF

V: TRBV11-2
size: NA
J: TRBJ2-7
D: NA
DNA: TGTGCCAGCAGCTTAGTTGATGGGATGGTTGGGGAAGAGCAGTACTTC
CDR3: CASSLVDGMVGEEQYF

V: TRBV9
size: NA
J: TRBJ1-3
D: TRBD1
DNA: TGTGCCAGCAGCGTAGACCGGACAGGGACGGACACCATATATTTT
CDR3: CASSVDRTGTDTIYF

V: TRBV28
size: NA
J: TRBJ1-5
D: NA
DNA: TGTGCCAGCAAACCCACGTATAGGGGAACCCAGCATTTT
CDR3: CASKPTYRGTQHF

V: TRBV28
size: NA
J: TRBJ1-1
D: NA
DNA: TGTGCCAGCACGGCAAGGGGCGAAGACACTGAAGCTTTCTTT
CDR3: CASTARGEDTEAFF

V: TRBV28
size: once
J: TRBJ1-6
D: TRBD1
DNA: TGTGCCAGCACAATAACAGGGACAGGGGTTTCCTATAATTCACCCCTCCACTTT
CDR3: CASTITGTGVSYNSPLHF

V: TRBV10-3
size: few
J: TRBJ1-2
D: TRBD1
DNA: TGTGCCACCGCAGACAGGGCAACCTATGGCTACACCTTC
CDR3: CATADRATYGYTF

V: TRBV5-4
size: NA
J: TRBJ2-3
D: NA
DNA: TGTGCCAGCAGCTTGGTTACAGATACGCAGTATTTT
CDR3: CASSLVTDTQYF

V: TRBV7-3
size: NA
J: TRBJ2-7
D: NA
DNA: TGTGCCAGCAGCTTAGAAGCGTCAGTCACCTACGAGCAGTACTTC
CDR3: CASSLEASVTYEQYF

V: TRBV3-1/TRBV3-2
size: NA
J: TRBJ2-5
D: NA
DNA: TGTGCCACGCGCTTAAAGGGGGCGAAGGTGGGTGGAGGGGAGACCCAGTACTTC
CDR3: CATRLKGAKVGGGETQYF

V: TRBV7-9
size: NA
J: TRBJ2-7
D: NA
DNA: TGTGCCAGCAGCTTAGGGGGAGCAGGAGCCTACGAGCAGTACTTC
CDR3: CASSLGGAGAYEQYF

V: TRBV13
size: once
J: TRBJ2-6
D: NA
DNA: TGTGCCAGCAGCCTCCCGGGGTCTGGGGCCAACGTCCTGACTTTC
CDR3: CASSLPGSGANVLTF

V: TRBV13
size: NA
J: TRBJ2-5
D: NA
DNA: TGTGCCAGCAGCTTAGCTGGAAGACAAGAGACCCAGTACTTC
CDR3: CASSLAGRQETQYF

V: TRBV6-2/TRBV6-3
size: NA
J: TRBJ1-5
D: TRBD1
DNA: TGTGCCAGCAGTTACCCAGGGACAGGGGTGTACGGCAATCAGCCCCAGCATTTT
CDR3: CASSYPGTGVYGNQPQHF

V: TRBV28
size: NA
J: TRBJ2-7
D: NA
DNA: TGTGCCAGCAGTTTATTTGGACGGATGCTATACGAGCAGTACTTC
CDR3: CASSLFGRMLYEQYF

V: TRBV5-8
size: NA
J: TRBJ1-5
D: NA
DNA: TGTGCCAGCAGTGGCGGGACACTCTATCAGCCCCAGCATTTT
CDR3: CASSGGTLYQPQHF

V: TRBV6-2/TRBV6-3
size: NA
J: TRBJ1-1
D: NA
DNA: TGTGCCAGCAGCCGACGTGGTGTACAGAGACGGAGCACTGAAGCTTTCTTT
CDR3: CASSRRGVQRRSTEAFF

V: TRBV2
size: NA
J: TRBJ2-3
D: TRBD2
DNA: TGTGCCAGCAGTCTAGCGGGGGTTAGCACAGATACGCAGTATTTT
CDR3: CASSLAGVSTDTQYF

V: TRBV28
size: few
J: TRBJ1-1
D: NA
DNA: TGTGCCAGCAGTTTAGTCATCTCGTGGACTGAAGCTTTCTTT
CDR3: CASSLVISWTEAFF

V: TRBV5-1
size: NA
J: TRBJ2-1
D: TRBD2
DNA: TGCGCCAGCAGCTTGGGACTAGCGGGAGGCTCCTACAATGAGCAGTTCTTC
CDR3: CASSLGLAGGSYNEQFF

V: TRBV6-5
size: NA
J: TRBJ1-4
D: NA
DNA: TGTGCCAGCAGGACCGGGACTTCGTTTGGAAAACTGTTTTTT
CDR3: CASRTGTSFGKLFF

V: TRBV3-1/TRBV3-2
size: once
J: TRBJ1-4
D: TRBD1
DNA: TGTGCCAGCAGCCAAGATTCGCGGACAGGGCTGTTTTTT
CDR3: CASSQDSRTGLFF

V: TRBV2
size: few
J: TRBJ1-1
D: NA
DNA: TGTGCCAGCAGTGTGAGGGGGGACACTGAAGCTTTCTTT
CDR3: CASSVRGDTEAFF

V: TRBV7-8
size: NA
J: TRBJ1-4
D: TRBD1
DNA: TGTGCCAGCAGCTTAGCCGGAGGACAGGGAGGTGAAAAACTGTTTTTT
CDR3: CASSLAGGQGGEKLFF

V: TRBV5-1
size: once
J: TRBJ2-3
D: TRBD1
DNA: TGCGCCAGCAGCACCGGACAGGGGACGGATACGCAGTATTTT
CDR3: CASSTGQGTDTQYF

V: TRBV5-4
size: NA
J: TRBJ2-1
D: NA
DNA: TGTGCCAGCAGCGAGGAATCCTACAATGAGCAGTTCTTC
CDR3: CASSEESYNEQFF

V: TRBV10-3
size: NA
J: TRBJ2-4
D: NA
DNA: TGTGCCATCAGTGAGTCGGGGGATATCCGGCTGCAGTACTTC
CDR3: CAISESGDIRLQYF

V: TRBV4-3
size: NA
J: TRBJ1-2
D: NA
DNA: TGCGCCAGCAGCCCCGGGGCCAGTAATAACTATGGCTACACCTTC
CDR3: CASSPGASNNYGYTF

V: TRBV6-2/TRBV6-3
size: NA
J: TRBJ2-1
D: TRBD2
DNA: TGTGCCAGCAGCAGACCGGGACTAGCGGGAATTAATGAGCAGTTCTTC
CDR3: CASSRPGLAGINEQFF

V: TRBV10-3
size: NA
J: TRBJ2-2
D: NA
DNA: TGTGCCATCAGCGGGGGAAGGACCGGGGAGCTGTTTTTT
CDR3: CAISGGRTGELFF

V: TRBV7-2
size: NA
J: TRBJ2-3
D: NA
DNA: TGTGCCAGCAGCTTAGGGGCGGGCGGGGATACGCAGTATTTT
CDR3: CASSLGAGGDTQYF

V: TRBV2
size: few
J: TRBJ1-5
D: TRBD1
DNA: TGTGCCAGCAGTGTTGGGCGGGACAGCCCCCAGCATTTT
CDR3: CASSVGRDSPQHF

V: TRBV18
size: NA
J: TRBJ2-2
D: TRBD1
DNA: TGTGCCAGCTCACTCTGGACAGGGGTCGCGAACACCGGGGAGCTGTTTTTT
CDR3: CASSLWTGVANTGELFF

V: TRBV19
size: NA
J: TRBJ1-5
D: NA
DNA: TGTGCCAGTAGTATATCAGGGGCGTTCGGGGCTCGCTCAGGTCGGTCAGCTCAGCCCCAGCATTTT
CDR3: CASSISGAFGARSGRSAQPQHF

V: TRBV5-6
size: NA
J: TRBJ1-1
D: NA
DNA: TGTGCCAGCAGCACCCCCTACGCTTCCAGGGGCACTGAAGCTTTCTTT
CDR3: CASSTPYASRGTEAFF

V: TRBV30
size: few
J: TRBJ1-2
D: NA
DNA: TGTGCCTGGAGTAAGGTTACAACCAGCCACTATGGCTACACCTTC
CDR3: CAWSKVTTSHYGYTF

V: TRBV30
size: NA
J: TRBJ2-1
D: NA
DNA: TGTGCCTGGAGTGTAATGCGGCAGCAGTTCTTC
CDR3: CAWSVMRQQFF

V: TRBV27
size: few
J: TRBJ2-1
D: NA
DNA: TGTGCCAGCAGTTCGCAAAAGCCGGTTGAGCAGTTCTTC
CDR3: CASSSQKPVEQFF

V: TRBV6-5
size: once
J: TRBJ2-2
D: NA
DNA: TGTGCCAGCACCCCCCTTCCCTTGACCGGGGAGCTGTTTTTT
CDR3: CASTPLPLTGELFF

V: TRBV11-2
size: NA
J: TRBJ2-7
D: TRBD2
DNA: TGTGCCAGCAGCTTACCTCGGACTAGGCCTCTCTACGAGCAGTACTTC
CDR3: CASSLPRTRPLYEQYF

V: TRBV20-1
size: NA
J: TRBJ2-1
D: TRBD2
DNA: TGCAGTGCTAGTCCATTACTAGCGAACAGTCGGGATGAGCAGTTCTTC
CDR3: CSASPLLANSRDEQFF

V: TRBV28
size: NA
J: TRBJ2-7
D: NA
DNA: TGTGCCAGCAGTCCTACGGGACACAGCTACGAGCAGTACTTC
CDR3: CASSPTGHSYEQYF

V: TRBV6-4
size: NA
J: TRBJ2-1
D: NA
DNA: TGTGCCAGCAGTAAGCAGGGGCAGTTCTTC
CDR3: CASSKQGQFF

V: TRBV7-7
size: NA
J: TRBJ2-5
D: TRBD1
DNA: TGTGCCAGCAGCTTAGGAGGTTATGGGACAGGGCAAGAGACCCAGTACTTC
CDR3: CASSLGGYGTGQETQYF

V: TRBV7-2
size: NA
J: TRBJ1-4
D: NA
DNA: TGTGCCAGCAGCTTAGCGGGGGTTTTTAATGAAAAACTGTTTTTT
CDR3: CASSLAGVFNEKLFF

V: TRBV5-4
size: NA
J: TRBJ2-2
D: TRBD2
DNA: TGTGCCAGCAGAGCCGCCCGGGAGGTCGACACCGGGGAGCTGTTTTTT
CDR3: CASRAAREVDTGELFF

V: TRBV4-1
size: NA
J: TRBJ1-1
D: NA
DNA: TGCGCCAGCAGCCAAGAAGGGGTCGGTGAAGCTTTCTTT
CDR3: CASSQEGVGEAFF

V: TRBV19
size: NA
J: TRBJ1-4
D: NA
DNA: TGTGCCAGTACACCGGGGCTCAAGTGGCCTAATGAAAAACTGTTTTTT
CDR3: CASTPGLKWPNEKLFF